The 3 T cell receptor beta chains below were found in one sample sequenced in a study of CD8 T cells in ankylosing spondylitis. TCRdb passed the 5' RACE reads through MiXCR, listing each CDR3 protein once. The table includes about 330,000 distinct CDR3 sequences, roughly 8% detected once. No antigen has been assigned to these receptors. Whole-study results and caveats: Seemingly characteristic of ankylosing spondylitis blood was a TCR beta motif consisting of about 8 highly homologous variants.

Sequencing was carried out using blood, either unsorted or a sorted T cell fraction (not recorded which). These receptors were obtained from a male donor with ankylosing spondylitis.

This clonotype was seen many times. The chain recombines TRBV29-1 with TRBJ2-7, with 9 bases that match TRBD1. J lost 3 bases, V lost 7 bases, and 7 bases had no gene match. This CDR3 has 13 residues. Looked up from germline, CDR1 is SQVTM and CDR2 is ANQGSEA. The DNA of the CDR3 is TGCAGCGCCATCACAGGGGGCCTCTACGAGCAGTACTTC. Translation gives CSAITGGLYEQYF.

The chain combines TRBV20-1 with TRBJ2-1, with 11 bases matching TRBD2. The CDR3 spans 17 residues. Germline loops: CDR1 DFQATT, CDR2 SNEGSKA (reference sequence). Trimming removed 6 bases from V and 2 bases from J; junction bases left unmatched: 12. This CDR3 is CSARGTSGGATYNEQFF. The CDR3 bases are TGCAGTGCCCGAGGGACTAGCGGTGGTGCGACCTACAATGAGCAGTTCTTC.

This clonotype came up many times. CDR3 loop: CASSGNSYEQYF. The CDR3, as DNA: TGTGCCAGCAGCGGTAATTCCTACGAGCAGTACTTC. The V and J genes are TRBV3-1 and TRBJ2-7; no firm D call. This CDR3 has 12 amino acids. Deletions cut 5 bases from V and 1 base from J, with 6 bases between. Germline V lookup: CDR1 LGHDT, CDR2 YNNKEL (reference sequence).